Given below is one T cell receptor (beta chain) in context. Assay used: immunoSEQ multiplex PCR; TCRdb lists only in-frame clones, some missing. Seen here are about 2 million clones, around 96% observed once, and the top ten hold about 1.1%. V was cut by 2 bases and J by 10 bases, with 12 bases left in between. From germline, CDR1 is MNHNS and CDR2 SASEGT. There are 14 residues in the CDR3. The naive CD8 subset, CD45RO-negative cells positively selected for CCR7, excluded terminally differentiated effector memory CD45RA+ cells. The data were obtained in a study of shared clonotypes between healthy human individuals.

The chain uses TRBV6-1 and TRBJ1-6; unclear D gene. The clonotype originates from a man aged 18 to 29 in good health. Sequencing was performed on naive CD8+ T cells sorted from blood. DNA of the CDR3: TGTGCCAGCAGTGAAAGGGTGGAGAACTCACCCCTCCACTTT. It is translated as CASSERVENSPLHF.